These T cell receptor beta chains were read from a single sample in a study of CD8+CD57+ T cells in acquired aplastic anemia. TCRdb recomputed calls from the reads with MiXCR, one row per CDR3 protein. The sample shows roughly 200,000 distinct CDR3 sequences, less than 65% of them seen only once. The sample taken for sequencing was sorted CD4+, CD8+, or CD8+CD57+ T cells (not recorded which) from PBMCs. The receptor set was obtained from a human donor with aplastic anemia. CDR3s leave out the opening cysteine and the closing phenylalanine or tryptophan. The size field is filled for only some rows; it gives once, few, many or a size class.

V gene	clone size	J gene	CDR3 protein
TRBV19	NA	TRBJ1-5	ASSWDRDSNQPQH
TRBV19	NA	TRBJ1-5	ASSIPGGPQH
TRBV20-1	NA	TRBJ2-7	SAPKFLAGAEQY
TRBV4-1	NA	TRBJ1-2	ASSQREGGTNYGYT
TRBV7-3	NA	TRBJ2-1	ASSIGTDYNEQF
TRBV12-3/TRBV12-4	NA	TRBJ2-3	ASSPGTRSDTQY
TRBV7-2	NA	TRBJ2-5	ASSWNRDRY
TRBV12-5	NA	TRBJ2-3	ATNNGDRWDEQY
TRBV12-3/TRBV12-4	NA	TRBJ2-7	ASSPSGRGEQY
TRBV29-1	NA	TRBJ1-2	SVDAGAPYGYT
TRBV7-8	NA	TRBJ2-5	ASSFGYGGGETQY
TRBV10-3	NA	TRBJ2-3	AGGTDTQY
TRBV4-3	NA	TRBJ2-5	ASSQDELAGYQETQY
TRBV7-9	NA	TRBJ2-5	ASSNLGRLVEETQY
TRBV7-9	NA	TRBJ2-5	ASSSRWGAQETQY
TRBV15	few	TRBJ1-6	ATSREGYSPLH
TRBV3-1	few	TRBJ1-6	ASTLLQNNSPLH
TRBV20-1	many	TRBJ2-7	SARDLRTSGSYEQY
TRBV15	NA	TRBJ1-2	ATSSEYLEDSYGYT